This paragraph covers one T cell receptor (beta chain) sequence. This entry is derived from a study of blood T cell repertoires in COVID-19. The overall study: Sites in the United States, Italy and Spain provided acute and convalescent COVID-19 samples. T cells, B-cell-depleted T cells, or PBMCs supplied cDNA or gDNA.

Authors' analysis steps: The assay estimated nucleated cells by amplifying reference gene primers. Repertoires were generated with immunoSEQ multiplex PCR, while TCRdb's copy carries only in-frame clones and drops some. The V and J calls and clone size were taken over from that table, and D and trimming were inferred from the DNA. Among around 250,000 clones, 82% were seen once, and the ten largest hold roughly 3.1%. The CDR3 is 13 residues long. V was trimmed by 3 bases and J by 6 bases, leaving 13 bases between them. Germline V gene data show CDR1 as DFQATT and CDR2 as SNEGSKA (reference sequence).

Sequenced input: peripheral blood. This sequence joins TRBV20-1 and TRBJ2-3; possibly TRBD2 for D (5 bases). The sequence derives from a woman younger than 30 with acute or convalescent COVID-19. Here the CDR3 DNA reads TGCAGTGCTAGTCTGACCGGGGTGGATACGCAGTATTTT. Translating gives CSASLTGVDTQYF.